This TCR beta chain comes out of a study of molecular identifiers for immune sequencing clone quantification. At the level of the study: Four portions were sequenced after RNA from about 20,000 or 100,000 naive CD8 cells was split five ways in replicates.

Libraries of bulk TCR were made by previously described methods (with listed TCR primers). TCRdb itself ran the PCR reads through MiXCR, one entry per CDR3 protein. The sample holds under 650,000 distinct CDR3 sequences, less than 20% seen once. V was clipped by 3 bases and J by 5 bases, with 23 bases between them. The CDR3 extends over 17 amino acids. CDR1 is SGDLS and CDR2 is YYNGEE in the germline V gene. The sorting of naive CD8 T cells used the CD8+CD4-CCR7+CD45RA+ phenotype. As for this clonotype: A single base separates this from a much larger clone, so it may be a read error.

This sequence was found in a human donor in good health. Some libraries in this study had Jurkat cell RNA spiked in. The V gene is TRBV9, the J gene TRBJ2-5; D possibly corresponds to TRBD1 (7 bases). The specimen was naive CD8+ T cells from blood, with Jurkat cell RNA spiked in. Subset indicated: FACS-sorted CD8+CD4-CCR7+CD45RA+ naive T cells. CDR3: CASSETHGQERGETQYF. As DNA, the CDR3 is TGTGCCAGCAGCGAGACCCATGGACAGGAACGGGGGGAGACCCAGTACTTC.